Listed below are T cell receptor beta chains from one sample, sequenced in a study of Ad26.COV2.S vaccination and SARS-CoV-2 variants. Only in-frame clones appear in the TCRdb table, and some are missing; sequencing was by immunoSEQ multiplex PCR. The table records 380,000 or so clones, around 89% of them present only once. The sequences come from peripheral blood, collected in a trial of Ad26.COV2.S vaccine versus placebo. The receptors shown here come from a person aged 18-60 years who received the Ad26.COV2.S COVID-19 vaccine or a placebo. Both conserved end residues are part of each CDR3. The D gene is left open where the match is weak. Clone size is shown for a subset of rows, as once, few, many or a class of expanded clone.

.	TRBV9	TRBJ2-7	.	TGTGCCAGCAGCGATGCCGGGCCCTTGACCTACGAGCAGTACTTC	CASSDAGPLTYEQYF
.	TRBV28	TRBJ2-5	.	TGTGCCAGCAGTCCCAGGTGGGCAGGGAAAAAAGAGACCCAGTACTTC	CASSPRWAGKKETQYF
.	TRBV18	TRBJ1-3	.	TGTGCCAGCTCGACGGGGACGGGTGGAAACACCATATATTTT	CASSTGTGGNTIYF
.	TRBV10-3	TRBJ2-7	.	TGTGCCATCAGTGAGTCGAACAGGGAGGATTACGAGCAGTACTTC	CAISESNREDYEQYF
.	TRBV7-8	TRBJ2-5	.	TGTGCCAGCAGCTTAATCGGCGCTTTGGGGACCCAGTACTTC	CASSLIGALGTQYF
once	TRBV6-5	TRBJ2-1	TRBD2	TGTGCCAGCAGTCGTCCCCGGGGGGATGAGCAGTTCTTC	CASSRPRGDEQFF
.	TRBV5-1	TRBJ2-1	TRBD1	TGCGCCAGCAGACGGACAGGGGGGGAATACAATGAGCAGTTCTTC	CASRRTGGEYNEQFF
.	TRBV5-4	TRBJ2-7	TRBD1	TGTGCCAGCAGCTTGGGTCAGGGGGCCCTGAGGGAGCAGTACTTC	CASSLGQGALREQYF
.	TRBV6-1	TRBJ1-3	.	TGTGCCAGCAGTGAACAGGGGAGGGACACCATATATTTT	CASSEQGRDTIYF
.	TRBV12-3/TRBV12-4	TRBJ1-2	.	TGTGCCAGCAGTTTAGGGTATGGCTACACCTTC	CASSLGYGYTF
.	TRBV6-5	TRBJ2-6	.	TGTGCCAGCAGTCGCACAGGGTTAGGGGCCAACGTCCTGACTTTC	CASSRTGLGANVLTF
.	TRBV15	TRBJ1-2	.	TGTGCCACCAGCAGAGCCCACCTTAACTATGGCTACACCTTC	CATSRAHLNYGYTF